This TCR beta chain comes out of a study of read filtering for tumor transcriptome and immune sequencing. Study details: R-ISS stage counts were 8 or 9 for I, approximately 15 for II, six or seven for III. DNase treatment preceded whole-transcriptome library preparation. TCR-mapped reads were about 3.5 to 10.27 million with IR-seq versus about 85 to 1,300 with RNA-seq.

CDR1 and CDR2 from the germline V gene are SGHRS and YFSETQ. V was pared by 5 bases and J by 3 bases, with 12 bases of the junction left unmatched. The CDR3 has 17 amino acids. From approximately 430 ng of RNA, a library with molecular barcoded alpha/delta and beta/gamma adaptors was made. TCRdb analysed the reads with MiXCR anew, one entry per CDR3 protein. The data show 45,000 to 50,000 distinct CDR3 sequences, more than 10% seen once. This clonotype was observed at least ten times. This rearrangement joins TRBV5-1 to TRBJ2-3, with TRBD1 identical over 10 bases. Source material: a population of CD138-negative cells sorted from bone marrow. The clonotype was recovered from a donor aged 40 or over with multiple myeloma. The CDR3 here is CASSTSTGTGATDTQYF. The CDR3 DNA reads as TGCGCCAGCAGTACTTCCACCGGGACAGGGGCAACAGATACGCAGTATTTT.